These 27 T cell receptor beta chains were all obtained from the same sample, sequenced in a study of CD8 T cells in Susac syndrome. Roughly 0.45 to 1 ug RNA was reverse transcribed with random hexamers. In TCRdb, the immunoSEQ multiplex PCR reads were re-called with MiXCR into one record per CDR3 protein. The sample has a few hundred thousand distinct CDR3 sequences, around nine tenths seen once. Sequenced material: CD8+ T cells from PBMCs. The receptors come from a human donor with multiple sclerosis.

This chain uses TRBV7-9 with TRBJ1-1; perhaps TRBD1 as D (5 bases). V lost 3 bases, J lost 3 bases, and 20 bases lay in between. Germline CDR1 is SEHNR and CDR2 is FQNEAQ (reference sequence). The CDR3 is 17 residues long. CDR3 sequence (DNA): TGTGCCAGCAGCTTTGACCAACCCAGGGCCCTGGACACTGAAGCTTTCTTT. This codes for CASSFDQPRALDTEAFF.

This CDR3 reads CSVEDPRDVRGTIYF. The CDR3 coding sequence is TGCAGCGTTGAAGATCCCAGGGACGTTCGGGGCACCATATATTTT. The chain uses TRBV29-1 and TRBJ1-3; a possible D gene is TRBD1 (5 bases). This CDR3 has 15 residues. Germline V gives CDR1 SQVTM, CDR2 ANQGSEA. The V end was cut by 0 bases, the J end by 9 bases, with 18 bases between.

The chain links TRBV11-2 to TRBJ2-7, with 8 nucleotides matching TRBD2. V dropped 5 bases and J dropped 5; count of bases not matched to a gene: 11. The V gene's germline CDR1 is SGHAT and CDR2 FQNNGV. This CDR3 spans 15 amino acids. CDR3 in DNA: TGTGCCAGCAGCCTTCTATCGGGAGGGTTCAACGAGCAGTACTTC. Protein: CASSLLSGGFNEQYF.

The chain combines TRBV20-1 with TRBJ2-7; D remains unclear. Trimming cost V 6 bases and J 0 bases, with 15 bases left between them. CDR1 DFQATT and CDR2 SNEGSKA come from the germline V gene (reference sequence). The CDR3 sequence is 14 residues long. This CDR3 reads CSALRVVSSYEQYF. As DNA, the CDR3 is TGCAGTGCCCTCCGAGTTGTAAGCTCCTACGAGCAGTACTTC.

The gene calls are TRBV6-2 or TRBV6-3 and TRBJ2-4; the D gene is possibly TRBD2 (7 bases). V was clipped by 6 bases and J by 1 base, with 19 bases between them. The CDR3 has 17 amino acids. The germline gives CDR1 MNHEY, CDR2 SVGEGT. The CDR3 DNA is TGTGCCAGCAGCCCCTCGGGGGGCATAGGGGCCAAAAACATTCAGTACTTC. Translated, it gives CASSPSGGIGAKNIQYF.

The chain recombines TRBV5-6 with TRBJ2-7; D gene uncertain. Trimming cost V 0 bases and J 1 base, with 8 bases left between them. CDR3 length: 14 amino acids. CDR1 is SGHDT, CDR2 YYEEEE, per germline. CDR3 DNA sequence: TGTGCCAGCAGCTTGGCCGGGCAGTCCTACGAGCAGTACTTC. It is translated as CASSLAGQSYEQYF.

The chain recombines TRBV28 with TRBJ1-5, with D possibly matching TRBD1 (6 bases). Deletions cut 2 bases from V and 0 bases from J, with 11 bases between. There are 16 residues in the CDR3. Germline V CDR1 and CDR2: MDHEN, SYDVKM. This CDR3 reads CASSLIGGGSNQPQHF. CDR3 DNA sequence: TGTGCCAGCAGTTTAATCGGAGGGGGTAGCAATCAGCCCCAGCATTTT.

The genes are TRBV7-6 and TRBJ2-7, with D possibly matching TRBD2 (6 bases). Trimming took 0 bases from V and 7 from J, leaving 13 bases between them. CDR3 length: 14 amino acids. Germline CDR1 is SGHVS and CDR2 is FNYEAQ. The CDR3 region is CASSLALSGREQYF. The CDR3 region has the DNA TGTGCCAGCAGCTTAGCCCTCTCGGGGAGGGAGCAGTACTTC.

A few counts support this clonotype. This sequence joins TRBV6-2 or TRBV6-3 and TRBJ1-2; D not certain. The CDR3 spans 12 residues. Germline lookup yields CDR1 MNHEY and CDR2 SVGEGT. Trimming removed 0 bases at V and 3 bases at J, with 2 bases between. This chain's CDR3 is CASSYSHYGYTF. The CDR3 DNA reads TGTGCCAGCAGTTACTCTCACTATGGCTACACCTTC.

The V and J genes are TRBV4-2 and TRBJ2-4; a possible D gene is TRBD2 (5 bases). Germline CDR1 is LGHNA and CDR2 is YNFKEQ. The germline V and J ends were trimmed by 0 bases and 0 bases, with 18 bases remaining between them. The CDR3 is 19 residues long. For the CDR3, the DNA is TGTGCCAGCAGCCAAGAGCCTCGTCTAGCTGGGGTAGCCAAAAACATTCAGTACTTC. Encoded protein: CASSQEPRLAGVAKNIQYF.

The V call is TRBV28, the J call TRBJ1-4, with 9 bases fitting TRBD1. The CDR3 covers 18 residues. In germline, CDR1 is MDHEN, CDR2 SYDVKM. With V trimmed by 5 bases and J by 5 bases, 15 bases remained unmatched. The CDR3 region is CASSDRTPGQGENEKLFF. The DNA for the CDR3 is TGTGCCAGCAGTGACCGAACGCCGGGACAGGGAGAGAATGAAAAACTGTTTTTT.

This sequence joins TRBV4-2 and TRBJ2-6, with D possibly being TRBD1 (6 bases). The ends were cut back, 3 bases at V and 2 bases at J, with 8 bases in the middle. The V gene's germline CDR1 is LGHNA and CDR2 YNFKEQ. The CDR3 covers 15 residues. The CDR3 DNA sequence: TGTGCCAGCAGCCACCCAGGGGCTGGGGCCAACGTCCTGACTTTC. Encoded protein: CASSHPGAGANVLTF.

This clonotype was seen once. CDR3 amino acids: CASRAVSGTYEQYF. CDR3 sequence (DNA): TGTGCCAGCAGGGCTGTTAGCGGGACTTACGAGCAGTACTTC. The gene calls are TRBV28 and TRBJ2-7, with 8 bases lining up with TRBD2. From germline, CDR1 is MDHEN and CDR2 SYDVKM. The CDR3 consists of 14 residues. V was pared by 6 bases and J by 4 bases, with 8 bases of the junction left unmatched.

This rearrangement joins TRBV6-4 to TRBJ2-1, with D tentatively TRBD1 or TRBD2 (5 bases each). Germline V lookup: CDR1 MRHNA, CDR2 SNTAGT. Trimming took 3 bases from V and 7 from J, leaving 10 bases between them. This CDR3 spans 13 amino acids. CDR3 sequence reads: CASSERGENEQFF. CDR3 bases: TGTGCCAGCAGTGAACGAGGGGAGAATGAGCAGTTCTTC.

The genes are TRBV12-3 or TRBV12-4 and TRBJ1-5, with 8 bases aligning to TRBD1. V lost 1 base to trimming and J lost 2 bases; unmatched junction nucleotides: 25. The CDR3 is 23 residues long. The chain's CDR3 is CASSLGWTDLPGGAGGGNQPQHF. DNA for the CDR3: TGTGCCAGCAGTTTAGGTTGGACAGATCTACCTGGAGGCGCAGGGGGCGGCAATCAGCCCCAGCATTTT.

The gene calls are TRBV5-1 and TRBJ2-7; no firm D call. CDR3 length: 13 amino acids. Germline V CDR1 and CDR2: SGHRS, YFSETQ. V lost 4 bases and J 0 bases, leaving 8 bases between the germline ends. CDR3 sequence: CASSPDDSYEQYF. The CDR3 coding sequence is TGCGCCAGCAGCCCCGACGACTCCTACGAGCAGTACTTC.

CDR3 residues: CASSSQGSGNTGELFF. The CDR3 region has the DNA TGTGCCAGCAGCTCCCAGGGAAGTGGGAACACCGGGGAGCTGTTTTTT. This chain joins TRBV13 and TRBJ2-2, with D tentatively TRBD1 (5 bases). Trimming took off 4 bases at V and 1 base at J, with 13 bases between the two ends. CDR1 and CDR2 from the germline V gene are PRHDT and FYEKMQ (reference sequence). This CDR3 is 16 amino acids long.

The rearrangement uses TRBV2 and TRBJ2-3; 9 bases match TRBD2. The CDR3 spans 13 residues. V lost 6 bases, J lost 5 bases, and 3 bases stayed unmatched. The V gene's germline CDR1 is SNHLY and CDR2 FYNNEI. The CDR3 bases are TGTGCCAGCAGCGAGACTAGCGGAGATACGCAGTATTTT. This codes for CASSETSGDTQYF.

This sequence joins TRBV19 and TRBJ2-3; 10 nucleotides match TRBD2. The junction had 8 bases not matched to a gene; V was cut back by 3 bases and J by 5 bases. CDR3 length: 16 residues. Germline CDR1 and CDR2: LNHDA and SQIVND (reference sequence). The CDR3 loop reads CASSIYPSGGEDTQYF. Written as DNA, the CDR3 is TGTGCCAGTAGTATCTATCCTAGCGGGGGAGAAGATACGCAGTATTTT.

As concerns this clonotype: Since a much larger clone is just one base distant, this may be a read error. The chain links TRBV1 to TRBJ2-3. TRBV1 is a listed pseudogene. The CDR3 contains 14 residues. This CDR3 reads CTSSQDTNTDTQYF. CDR3 coding DNA: TGCACCAGCAGCCAAGATACTAACACAGATACGCAGTATTTT.

The V call is TRBV19, the J call TRBJ1-5; 7 bases are shared with TRBD1. V lost 6 bases and J lost 3; bases outside the gene matches: 5. Germline CDR1 and CDR2: LNHDA and SQIVND (reference sequence). The CDR3 length is 14 residues. The CDR3 sequence is CASSRQGSNQPQHF. In nucleotides, the CDR3 is TGTGCCAGTAGCCGACAGGGATCCAATCAGCCCCAGCATTTT.

This sequence joins TRBV4-2 and TRBJ2-5; D call uncertain. V lost 4 bases, J lost 1 base, and 10 bases lay in between. The germline gives CDR1 LGHNA, CDR2 YNFKEQ. This CDR3 has 14 amino acids. The CDR3 DNA sequence: TGTGCCAGCAGCCTCCTCGGACCCCAAGAGACCCAGTACTTC. It translates to CASSLLGPQETQYF.

This chain joins TRBV18 and TRBJ2-4; 11 positions agree with TRBD1. The CDR3 extends over 15 amino acids. V lost 5 bases, J lost 8 bases, and 8 bases stayed unmatched. The germline gives CDR1 KGHSH, CDR2 LQKENI. The CDR3 here is CASSDRDRGEDIQYF. The CDR3 nucleotides are TGTGCCAGCTCAGACCGGGACAGGGGGGAGGACATTCAGTACTTC.

The chain carries TRBV4-3 and TRBJ2-7; D is uncertain. CDR1 and CDR2 from the germline V gene are LGHNA and YSLEER. V was trimmed by 0 bases and J by 0 bases, leaving 18 bases between them. CDR3 length: 18 residues. Here the CDR3 reads CASSQDFPPAVSSYEQYF. The DNA of the CDR3 is TGCGCCAGCAGCCAAGATTTTCCTCCGGCGGTAAGCTCCTACGAGCAGTACTTC.

The rearrangement uses TRBV6-4 and TRBJ2-3; D remains ambiguous. V was cut by 2 bases and J by 2 bases, with 14 bases left in between. CDR1 is MRHNA, CDR2 SNTAGT, per germline. The CDR3 covers 16 residues. The CDR3 nucleotides read TGTGCCAGCAGTGACGCGGATTTGTGGACCACAGATACGCAGTATTTT. This encodes CASSDADLWTTDTQYF.

The CDR3 protein is CASSAEGGGTDTQYF. In nucleotides, the CDR3 is TGTGCCAGCAGTGCGGAGGGGGGCGGCACAGATACGCAGTATTTT. The J gene is TRBJ2-3, the V gene TRBV6-2 or TRBV6-3, with D tentatively TRBD1 or TRBD2 (6 bases each). V dropped 5 bases and J dropped 1 base, with 13 bases sitting between them. Germline loops: CDR1 MNHEY, CDR2 SVGEGT. The CDR3 extends over 15 amino acids.

The chain links TRBV20-1 to TRBJ2-7; the match to TRBD1 covers 9 bases. CDR1 is DFQATT and CDR2 is SNEGSKA in the germline V gene (reference sequence). V lost 7 bases and J lost 6; bases outside the gene matches: 10. The CDR3 covers 13 residues. The CDR3 region is CSVGQGTGSEQYF. CDR3 bases: TGCAGTGTTGGACAGGGGACGGGCAGCGAGCAGTACTTC.